The T cell receptor beta chain described here comes from a study of blood T cell repertoires in COVID-19. A Seattle source enrolled patients during active infection and followed them longitudinally. Authors' data handling: Nucleated cell counts were estimated from reference gene primer amplification. The protocol was immunoSEQ multiplex PCR, while the TCRdb copy is restricted to in-frame clones and leaves out a portion. V and J calls and clone size are copied from that table; D and trimming were computed from the DNA. The table includes tens of thousands of clones, about 77% detected once. The V gene lost 10 bases and the J gene lost 4 bases, with 11 bases spanning the gap. Germline values: CDR1 MNHEY, CDR2 SVGAGI. The CDR3 consists of 13 residues.

This receptor was obtained from a man in his 70s with COVID-19, enrolled during active disease. Sequenced input: peripheral blood. The gene calls are TRBV6-5 and TRBJ1-6; D remains unclear. The DNA of the CDR3 is TGTGCCACCAACTCCGGGTATAATTCACCCCTCCACTTT. This encodes CATNSGYNSPLHF.